These 28 T cell receptor beta chains were all obtained from the same sample, sequenced in a study of blood T cell repertoires in COVID-19 (dated by TCRdb to 2019 to 2021). Libraries were prepared through the immunoSEQ multiplex PCR assay. In its TCRdb copy, this immuneACCESS table keeps in-frame sequences only and misses some clones. Where compared with another copy, unresolved V genes explain less than half of these, and the others have no known cause. This sample is represented by around 180,000 clones; approximately 73% of them were singletons. The top ten hold roughly a sixth of the sample. Sequencing input: PBMCs or T cells enriched from blood (not recorded which). The receptors shown here come from a woman between 50 and 59 years old with acute COVID-19.

The genes are TRBV5-1 and TRBJ1-2; a weak D match, TRBD1 (6 bases). The CDR3 has 14 residues. Trimming pared 6 bases from V and 5 bases from J, leaving 17 bases between. Germline-derived CDR1 and CDR2 are SGHRS and YFSETQ. CDR3 DNA sequence: TGCGCCAGCACCGACAAACAGGGTGGTTATGGCTACACCTTC. Amino acids: CASTDKQGGYGYTF.

The genes are TRBV11-2 and TRBJ2-5; a weak D match, TRBD1 (5 bases). From germline, CDR1 is SGHAT and CDR2 FQNNGV. The CDR3 has 13 amino acids. With 5 bases removed from V and 8 bases from J, the gap between germline ends came to 15 bases. CDR3 sequence reads: CASSPRGSETQYF. The CDR3 DNA sequence: TGTGCCAGCAGCCCTAGGGGCTCGGAAACCCAGTACTTC.

V gene TRBV14 combines with J gene TRBJ1-1; D gene uncertain. From germline, CDR1 is SGHDN and CDR2 FVKESK. This CDR3 is 17 amino acids long. V lost 4 bases to trimming and J lost 2 bases, with 20 bases between them. CDR3: CASSPSRSDRGNTEAFF. The CDR3 DNA reads TGTGCCAGCAGCCCCTCCCGTTCGGACCGGGGAAACACTGAAGCTTTCTTT.

V and J are TRBV3-1 (or the pseudogene TRBV3-2) and TRBJ2-5, with 7 bases lining up with TRBD1. The V and J ends lost 1 base and 5 bases, in that order; junction bases with no gene match: 7. The germline V gene has CDR1 LGHDT and CDR2 YNNKEL (reference sequence). The CDR3 sequence is 15 residues long. The CDR3 DNA reads as TGTGCCAGCAGCCAAGCGACAGGGCATGGGGAGACCCAGTACTTC. Amino acid sequence: CASSQATGHGETQYF.

This clone has a single count. This chain joins TRBV19 and TRBJ1-2; D is undetermined. CDR1 is LNHDA and CDR2 is SQIVND in the germline V gene (reference sequence). Trimming took 7 bases from V and 1 from J, leaving 19 bases between them. This CDR3 spans 16 amino acids. The CDR3 sequence: CASTSAGTRINYGYTF. CDR3 bases: TGTGCCAGTACCTCCGCGGGAACAAGAATTAACTATGGCTACACCTTC.

The J gene is TRBJ2-1, the V gene TRBV9, with TRBD2 matching 15 bases. This CDR3 has 18 residues. V dropped 0 bases and J dropped 4; count of bases not matched to a gene: 5. Germline V gene sequence: CDR1 SGDLS, CDR2 YYNGEE. CDR3: CASSVGTSGGAGYNEQFF. CDR3 sequence (DNA): TGTGCCAGCAGCGTAGGGACTAGCGGGGGGGCCGGTTACAATGAGCAGTTCTTC.

This chain uses TRBV28 with TRBJ1-6; 12 positions agree with TRBD1. V gave up 5 bases and J gave up 14 bases; unmatched junction bases: 13. This CDR3 spans 16 amino acids. Germline loops: CDR1 MDHEN, CDR2 SYDVKM. The CDR3 loop is CASSLQRPGTGGTLHF. The CDR3 DNA sequence: TGTGCCAGCAGTCTACAAAGACCCGGGACAGGGGGCACCCTCCACTTT.

V gene TRBV2 combines with J gene TRBJ1-6, with TRBD1 matching 7 bases. Germline CDR1 and CDR2: SNHLY and FYNNEI. V lost 4 bases, J lost 6 bases, and 6 bases stayed unmatched. CDR3 length: 15 amino acids. This CDR3 is CASSARGGGNSPLHF. In nucleotides, the CDR3 is TGTGCCAGCAGTGCGAGAGGGGGCGGTAATTCACCCCTCCACTTT.

This clone was seen only a few times. The genes are TRBV6-5 and TRBJ2-1, with D maybe TRBD2 (6 bases). The CDR3 contains 12 residues. V was clipped by 10 bases and J by 3 bases, with 10 bases between them. Germline CDR1 MNHEY, CDR2 SVGAGI. CDR3 residues: CATSGVYNEQFF. The CDR3 nucleotides are TGTGCCACCTCGGGGGTCTACAATGAGCAGTTCTTC.

This chain joins TRBV28 and TRBJ1-1; D is ambiguous. The germline V gene has CDR1 MDHEN and CDR2 SYDVKM. This CDR3 comprises 13 residues. Trimming shortened V by 6 bases and J by 2 bases, and 10 bases separated the two germline ends. The CDR3 region has the DNA TGTGCCAGCAGCTTTGTCTCCAACACTGAAGCTTTCTTT. This translates into CASSFVSNTEAFF. The full variable domain, with the rest looked up from reference TRBV28 and TRBJ1-1, is DVKVTQSSRYLVKRTGEKVFLECVQDMDHENMFWYRQDPGLGLRLIYFSYDVKMKEKGDIPEGYSVSREKKERFSLILESASTNQTSMYLCASSFVSNTEAFFGQGTRLTVV.

The rearrangement links TRBV28 to TRBJ2-7, with 8 bases fitting TRBD2. The CDR3 runs to 19 residues. J was trimmed by 0 bases and V by 6 bases; bases with no gene match: 19. Germline CDR1 reads MDHEN; CDR2 reads SYDVKM. This CDR3 is CASSTPRGGSGGLSYEQYV. The DNA of the CDR3 is TGTGCCAGCAGCACCCCCCGGGGGGGAAGCGGAGGCCTCTCCTACGAGCAGTACGTC.

This clone was counted between two and nine times. The V gene is TRBV5-1, the J gene TRBJ2-6; TRBD2 agrees at 7 bases. The CDR3 spans 17 residues. Germline values: CDR1 SGHRS, CDR2 YFSETQ. The V segment lost 2 bases and the J segment 0 bases; nucleotides outside the gene matches: 5. Here the CDR3 DNA reads TGCGCCAGCAGCTTAACCCGGGGGGTCTCTGGGGCCAACGTCCTGACTTTC. Amino acid sequence: CASSLTRGVSGANVLTF.

This clone has only a few counts. The chain carries TRBV12-5 and TRBJ2-2, with 10 bases lining up with TRBD1. The V gene end was trimmed by 0 bases and the J gene end by 0 bases; junction bases not matched to a gene: 10. The germline V gene encodes CDR1 LGHNT and CDR2 FRNRAP. The CDR3 runs 20 residues. DNA for the CDR3: TGTGCTAGTGGTTTGGTACGTGGGACCGGGACAGGGGCGAACACCGGGGAGCTGTTTTTT. This gives the protein CASGLVRGTGTGANTGELFF.

This clone has only a few counts. The rearrangement uses TRBV7-2 and TRBJ2-3; 14 nucleotides align to TRBD2. The CDR3 sequence is 16 residues long. CDR1 and CDR2 (germline): SGHTA, FQGNSA. J gave up 5 bases and V 5 bases, and 6 bases lay outside the gene matches. The CDR3 region has the DNA TGTGCCAGCAGCGGACTAGCGGGGGGCCAGGGAGATACGCAGTATTTT. Its protein product is CASSGLAGGQGDTQYF.

This rearrangement joins TRBV9 to TRBJ2-1; D gene unclear. The length of the CDR3 is 14 residues. Trimming stripped 3 bases from V and 0 bases from J, with 7 bases between. CDR1 is SGDLS, CDR2 YYNGEE, per germline. CDR3 nucleotide sequence: TGTGCCAGCAGCGGTACAAGCTCCTACAATGAGCAGTTCTTC. Its protein is CASSGTSSYNEQFF.

The CDR3 region is CASSPSARGETEAFF. In DNA form, the CDR3 reads TGTGCCAGCAGCCCCAGCGCCAGGGGGGAAACTGAAGCTTTCTTT. V is TRBV7-9 and J is TRBJ1-1; 7 bases match TRBD1. J was trimmed by 5 bases and V by 5 bases; bases with no gene match: 11. The germline CDR1 and CDR2 sequences are SEHNR and FQNEAQ (reference sequence). The CDR3 consists of 15 residues.

The chain couples TRBV7-2 to TRBJ2-3, with 10 bases matching TRBD2. Looked up from germline, CDR1 is SGHTA and CDR2 is FQGNSA. J lost 6 bases, V lost 2 bases, and 8 bases had no gene match. The CDR3 extends over 16 amino acids. CDR3 nucleotide sequence: TGTGCCAGCAGCTTACTAGCGGGGGCCTCTTCCGATACGCAGTATTTT. Translating it yields CASSLLAGASSDTQYF.

On this clone itself: The germline gene is not matched at one end of the junction; a read error may be the cause. The chain recombines TRBV7-7 with TRBJ2-1; possibly TRBD1 for D (5 bases). Per the germline V gene, CDR1 is SSHAT and CDR2 is FNYEAQ (reference sequence). The CDR3 has 13 amino acids. This CDR3 is CASSSTVLGEQFF. The CDR3 DNA follows: TGTGCTAGCAGCTCGACAGTCCTTGGGGAGCAGTTCTTC.

The CDR3 region is CASSLGRDGDQPQHF. In nucleotides, the CDR3 is TGCGCCAGCAGCTTGGGGAGGGACGGGGATCAGCCCCAGCATTTT. V usage is TRBV5-1 and J usage is TRBJ1-5; D is perhaps TRBD1 (5 bases). Germline CDR1 SGHRS, CDR2 YFSETQ. This CDR3 has 15 residues. The V gene lost 0 bases and the J gene lost 5 bases, with 12 bases spanning the gap.

CDR3 sequence: CASSSGWRGVAGTDTQYF. DNA for the CDR3: TGCGCCAGCAGCTCGGGATGGCGGGGGGTAGCGGGGACAGATACGCAGTATTTT. The chain is built from TRBV5-1 and TRBJ2-3, with TRBD2 matching over 8 bases. The CDR3 has 18 residues. Germline values: CDR1 SGHRS, CDR2 YFSETQ. V shed 3 bases and J 3 bases; nucleotides not matched to a gene: 15.

The chain couples TRBV27 to TRBJ2-5; 11 bases fit TRBD2. The germline V gene encodes CDR1 MNHEY and CDR2 SMNVEV (reference sequence). J lost 5 bases, V lost 6 bases, and 8 bases had no gene match. The CDR3 contains 15 residues. CDR3 sequence (DNA): TGTGCCAGCAGCCCGCTAGCGGGGGGACGGGAGACCCAGTACTTC. This codes for CASSPLAGGRETQYF.

This sequence joins TRBV5-1 and TRBJ2-5, with 10 bases fitting TRBD2. The CDR3 length is 16 residues. CDR1 is SGHRS, CDR2 YFSETQ, per germline. V dropped 4 bases and J dropped 0; count of bases not matched to a gene: 6. The CDR3 spells CASSTRTSGYQETQYF. The CDR3 coding sequence is TGCGCCAGCAGCACTCGGACTAGCGGTTACCAAGAGACCCAGTACTTC. Based on the CDR3 plus reference TRBV5-1 and TRBJ2-5, the full variable domain is KAGVTQTPRYLIKTRGQQVTLSCSPISGHRSVSWYQQTPGQGLQFLFEYFSETQRNKGNFPGRFSGRQFSNSRSEMNVSTLELGDSALYLCASSTRTSGYQETQYFGPGTRLLVL.

The rearrangement uses TRBV18 and TRBJ2-1; 7 positions agree with TRBD1. CDR3 length equals 12 residues. Per germline, CDR1 KGHSH and CDR2 LQKENI. With 3 bases clipped from V and 15 bases from J, the junction kept 8 bases outside the gene matches. The DNA of the CDR3 is TGTGCCAGCTCACCTCAGACAGGGTCAGGGTTCTTC. Translating gives CASSPQTGSGFF.

The sample holds many counts of this clone. The chain is built from TRBV6-5 and TRBJ1-1; TRBD1 matches at 9 bases. The junction had 4 bases not matched to a gene; V was cut back by 6 bases and J by 5 bases. CDR1 MNHEY and CDR2 SVGAGI come from the germline V gene. The CDR3 extends over 13 amino acids. CDR3: CASRRQGGTEAFF. CDR3 coding DNA: TGTGCCAGCAGAAGACAGGGGGGGACTGAAGCTTTCTTT.

The rearrangement uses TRBV6-5 and TRBJ1-2; D might be TRBD1 (5 bases). The germline CDR1 and CDR2 sequences are MNHEY and SVGAGI. This CDR3 region has 13 residues. The V gene lost 3 bases and the J gene lost 6 bases, with 11 bases spanning the gap. In DNA, the CDR3 is TGTGCCAGCAGTTATCAGGGAAGGGATGGCTACACCTTC. Translation: CASSYQGRDGYTF.

The chain joins TRBV7-9 to TRBJ2-6, with D perhaps TRBD2 (5 bases). In germline, CDR1 is SEHNR, CDR2 FQNEAQ (reference sequence). There are 16 residues in the CDR3. V dropped 5 bases and J dropped 0 bases, with 11 bases sitting between them. CDR3 nucleotides: TGTGCCAGCAGCCCGTCCCGGGGCTCTGGGGCCAACGTCCTGACTTTC. It translates to CASSPSRGSGANVLTF.

The rearrangement joins TRBV2 to TRBJ2-5, with 10 bases that match TRBD2. With V trimmed by 7 bases and J by 2 bases, 4 bases remained unmatched. Germline V gene data show CDR1 as SNHLY and CDR2 as FYNNEI. The CDR3 is made up of 14 amino acids. CDR3 DNA: TGTGCCAGCACGTGGACTAGCGGTCAAGAGACCCAGTACTTC. As protein: CASTWTSGQETQYF.

This clone occurred once. This chain connects TRBV24-1 to TRBJ2-3; 7 nucleotides align to TRBD2. CDR1 and CDR2 (germline): KGHDR, SFDVKD. The CDR3 covers 16 residues. V trimming: 1 base; J trimming: 5 bases; junction bases outside the gene matches: 8. For the CDR3, the DNA is TGTGCCACCAGTGATTTTGCGGCGGGGGAACAAGATACGCAGTATTTT. Amino acids: CATSDFAAGEQDTQYF.